The present entry profiles one T cell receptor beta chain with its context. These data originate in a study of cytomegalovirus exposure and HLA in healthy donors. PCR used 60 Vbeta primers and 13 Jbeta primers. Some clones are missing from TCRdb's copy, which holds only in-frame ones; the method was immunoSEQ multiplex PCR. This table has around 120,000 clones, 65% to 80% appearing once. CDR1 is MNHEY, CDR2 SMNVEV, per germline (reference sequence). Trimming pared 6 bases from V and 2 bases from J, leaving 8 bases between. This CDR3 comprises 13 residues. The chain is built from TRBV27 and TRBJ2-1; tentative D call: TRBD2 (6 bases). The sequence derives from a man in his sixties in good health and CMV-seropositive. The sequenced material came from PBMCs. As DNA, the CDR3 is TGTGCCAGCAGATCGGGGGCCTACAATGAGCAGTTCTTC. This encodes CASRSGAYNEQFF.